These 8 T cell receptor beta chains were all obtained from the same sample, sequenced in a study of spatial heterogeneity in lung cancer. The antigens of these receptors remain unknown. Documented time point: sample taken at primary tumor resection. Study-level findings and limits: Tracking of tumor mutation counts was seen in expanded intratumoral alpha and beta TCR counts.

TCRdb reprocessed the 5' RACE reads with MiXCR, giving one entry per CDR3 protein. This table has more than 2,000 distinct CDR3 sequences, roughly 8.4% appearing once. Sequencing was performed on lung tumor tissue, taken at surgery. The receptors were gathered from a male donor with early-stage non-small cell lung cancer.

This clonotype occurred once. V gene TRBV5-1 combines with J gene TRBJ1-4; no clear D gene. The length of the CDR3 is 13 residues. V lost 0 bases and J 8 bases, leaving 8 bases between the germline ends. CDR1 and CDR2 (germline): SGHRS, YFSETQ. The CDR3 DNA follows: TGCGCCAGCAGCTTGGGAGGGAACGAAAAACTGTTTTTT. This encodes CASSLGGNEKLFF.

This clonotype ranks as medium-sized. V usage is TRBV12-3 or TRBV12-4 and J usage is TRBJ2-2; D is possibly TRBD2 (6 bases). Trimming cost V 5 bases and J 7 bases, with 11 bases left between them. CDR3 length equals 13 residues. As DNA, the CDR3 is TGTGCCAGCAGTCCGGTGGGGGGCGGGGAGCTGTTTTTT. Its protein product is CASSPVGGGELFF.

This clonotype is judged medium-sized. This chain links TRBV2 with TRBJ2-3, with D hard to call. The CDR3 is 17 residues long. The germline CDR1 and CDR2 sequences are SNHLY and FYNNEI. V dropped 2 bases and J dropped 0 bases, with 15 bases sitting between them. CDR3 sequence (DNA): TGTGCCAGCAGTGAAACGCGTTGGGGTGCTAGCACAGATACGCAGTATTTT. Its protein is CASSETRWGASTDTQYF. The full variable domain, with the rest looked up from reference TRBV2 and TRBJ2-3, is EPEVTQTPSHQVTQMGQEVILRCVPISNHLYFYWYRQILGQKVEFLVSFYNNEISEKSEIFDDQFSVERPDGSNFTLKIRSTKLEDSAMYFCASSETRWGASTDTQYFGPGTRLTVL.

This chain uses TRBV11-2 with TRBJ1-3, with 8 bases identical to TRBD1. Trimming took 1 base from V and 4 from J; bases not matched to a gene: 12. The V gene's germline CDR1 is SGHAT and CDR2 FQNNGV. The CDR3 is 18 amino acids. The chain's CDR3 is CASSLGGLTGDRGNTIYF. The CDR3 DNA follows: TGTGCCAGCAGCTTAGGGGGACTGACAGGGGATAGAGGAAACACCATATATTTT.

Sample share makes this clonotype medium-sized (0.01 to 0.1%). Sequence at one end of the junction differs from germline and may be a read error. The V call is TRBV7-2, the J call TRBJ2-1; 11 bases line up with TRBD2. Germline V gene data show CDR1 as SGHTA and CDR2 as FQGNSA. The CDR3 is 16 residues long. CDR3: CASSRWTSGSYNEQFF. In DNA form, the CDR3 reads TGCGCCAGCAGCCGATGGACTAGCGGGTCCTACAATGAGCAGTTCTTC. The full variable domain, its missing parts supplied by reference TRBV7-2 and TRBJ2-1, is GAGVSQSPSNKVTEKGKDVELRCDPISGHTALYWYRQSLGQGLEFLIYFQGNSAPDKSGLPSDRFSAERTGGSVSTLTIQRTQQEDSAVYLCASSRWTSGSYNEQFFGPGTRLTVL.

By frequency in the sample, this clonotype is medium-sized (0.01 to 0.1%). This chain uses TRBV23-1 with TRBJ1-5; 7 bases align to TRBD1. TRBV23-1 is marked as an open reading frame, function uncertain. This CDR3 spans 18 amino acids. V lost 5 bases, J lost 0 bases, and 13 bases stayed unmatched. CDR3: CASSTRDSPTDSNQPQHF. The CDR3 coding sequence is TGCGCCAGCAGTACCCGGGACAGTCCCACTGATAGCAATCAGCCCCAGCATTTT.

This clonotype is medium-sized (0.01 to 0.1%) within its sample. The chain employs TRBV5-1 and TRBJ1-1, with TRBD1 matching 12 bases. The V and J ends lost 4 bases and 7 bases, in that order; junction bases with no gene match: 11. The CDR3 consists of 16 residues. CDR1 is SGHRS and CDR2 is YFSETQ in the germline V gene. This CDR3 is CASSGGTGGFSGEAFF. As DNA, the CDR3 is TGCGCCAGCAGCGGAGGGACAGGGGGCTTCTCAGGTGAAGCTTTCTTT.

Relative to its sample, this clonotype is large (0.1 to 1%). The gene calls are TRBV3-1 and TRBJ2-7; no clear D gene. V was cut by 4 bases and J by 7 bases, with 11 bases left in between. CDR3 length equals 12 residues. CDR1 is LGHDT, CDR2 YNNKEL, per germline (reference sequence). This CDR3 reads CASSRTKREQYF. As DNA, the CDR3 is TGTGCCAGCAGCCGCACCAAGAGGGAGCAGTACTTC.